This record concerns one T cell receptor (beta chain) sequence. The target antigen is unknown. The data were obtained in a study of T cells after yellow fever vaccination. Study outcomes and limitations: Booster sampling recovered most clones from primary vaccination (around 97% CD4, just over 85% CD8).

TCR cDNA was made by 5'RACE template switching, adding a universal primer site and UMIs. TCRdb redid the calling of the 5' RACE reads with MiXCR, one entry per CDR3 protein. The repertoire consists of 150,000 to 200,000 distinct CDR3 sequences, with approximately 6.2% occurring once and the leading ten covering 2.9%. This CDR3 is built from 14 residues. Trimming took off 3 bases at V and 4 bases at J, with 13 bases between the two ends. Germline assignment: CDR1 SGDLS and CDR2 YYNGEE. The chain recombines TRBV9 with TRBJ1-2; D gene unclear. This TCR was sampled from a man aged 18 to 35 who received the YFV17D yellow fever vaccine. The source was CD4+ T cells sorted from PBMCs, collected on the day of the first yellow fever vaccination. Here the CDR3 DNA reads TGTGCCAGCAGCGCACCGGGTCGGAGCTATGGCTACACCTTC. It specifies CASSAPGRSYGYTF.